This is a list of T cell receptor beta chains from one sample in a study of blood T cells in healthy people across ages. TCRdb reanalysed the 5' RACE reads using MiXCR and keeps one entry per CDR3 protein. The repertoire holds some 710,000 distinct CDR3 sequences, with 35% to 50% as singletons. Sequencing used blood. These receptor sequences come from a man older than 75 in good health. CDR3s include the opening cysteine and the closing phenylalanine or tryptophan. D genes are given only for firm matches. Clone sizes are given selectively: once, few, many, or a class where the clone is expanded.

d_call	v_call	j_call	clone_size	cdr3_length	cdr3_aa	cdr3_nt
TRBD2	TRBV9	TRBJ2-5	few	15	CASSTGLAAPETQYF	TGTGCCAGCAGCACAGGACTAGCGGCCCCAGAGACCCAGTACTTC
-	TRBV15	TRBJ2-1	few	15	CATSLSLRSGNEQFF	TGTGCCACCAGCCTCTCCCTACGTTCGGGAAATGAGCAGTTCTTC
-	TRBV11-3	TRBJ2-2	-	13	CASSVRGAGELFF	TGTGCCAGCAGCGTCCGTGGGGCCGGGGAGCTGTTTTTT
-	TRBV7-9	TRBJ1-1	-	14	CASSPNLGGTEAFF	TGTGCCAGCAGCCCCAATTTAGGGGGCACTGAAGCTTTCTTT
TRBD2	TRBV5-1	TRBJ2-1	-	15	CASSPRTSGYREQFF	TGCGCCAGCAGCCCTCGGACTAGCGGGTATCGTGAGCAGTTCTTC
-	TRBV20-1	TRBJ2-7	few	13	CSARAEQLYEQYF	TGCAGTGCTAGAGCGGAACAGCTCTACGAGCAGTACTTC
-	TRBV4-1	TRBJ2-7	once	15	CASSPRSGAYNEQYF	TGCGCCAGCAGCCCGAGATCCGGGGCCTACAATGAGCAGTACTTC
-	TRBV29-1	TRBJ2-5	-	13	CSAGNPEIGTQYF	TGCAGCGCCGGGAATCCAGAAATAGGGACCCAGTACTTC
-	TRBV7-2	TRBJ2-5	many	13	CASSPRTSETQYF	TGTGCCAGCAGCCCCCGGACATCGGAGACCCAGTACTTC
TRBD2	TRBV7-9	TRBJ2-5	many	15	CASSPSIGTSGRQYF	TGTGCCAGCAGCCCCTCCATTGGGACTAGCGGAAGGCAGTACTTC
-	TRBV21-1	TRBJ2-3	few	17	CASSHQIGTGGTDTQYF	TGTGCCAGCAGCCACCAAATCGGGACAGGTGGCACAGATACGCAGTATTTT
TRBD2	TRBV14	TRBJ2-5	-	16	CASSQDTGGFSETQYF	TGTGCCAGCAGCCAAGATACGGGAGGGTTTAGCGAGACCCAGTACTTC
TRBD2	TRBV27	TRBJ2-1	-	18	CASSPGLAGQSSYNEQFF	TGTGCCAGCAGTCCGGGACTAGCGGGCCAGAGCTCCTACAATGAGCAGTTCTTC
-	TRBV7-2	TRBJ2-7	-	14	CASSDRLYSYEQYF	TGTGCCAGCAGCGATCGACTATACTCCTACGAGCAGTACTTC
-	TRBV28	TRBJ2-4	-	13	CASRLPGGYEHYF	TGTGCCAGCAGGCTTCCCGGGGGCTACGAGCACTACTTC
-	TRBV11-2	TRBJ2-1	-	15	CASSQGVQGYNEQFF	TGTGCCAGCAGCCAGGGTGTTCAAGGATACAATGAGCAGTTCTTC
TRBD1	TRBV29-1	TRBJ1-2	-	13	CSVRLQGGYGYTF	TGCAGCGTCCGATTACAGGGGGGCTATGGCTACACCTTC
-	TRBV29-1	TRBJ1-2	-	13	CSVEGKRNYGYTF	TGCAGCGTTGAGGGGAAGCGGAACTATGGCTACACCTTC
TRBD1	TRBV15	TRBJ2-5	few	15	CATSRDLTGSETQYF	TGTGCCACCAGCAGAGATCTGACAGGGAGTGAGACCCAGTACTTC
TRBD1	TRBV28	TRBJ2-7	-	15	CASSSSGTGRYEQYF	TGTGCCAGCAGCAGCTCCGGGACAGGTCGTTACGAGCAGTACTTC
TRBD1	TRBV29-1	TRBJ1-4	few	17	CSVEEETGGLANEKLFF	TGCAGCGTTGAAGAGGAGACAGGGGGTCTTGCTAATGAAAAACTGTTTTTT
-	TRBV29-1	TRBJ2-1	few	11	CSVGGYNEQFF	TGCAGCGTTGGGGGGTACAATGAGCAGTTCTTC
TRBD2	TRBV9	TRBJ2-5	-	16	CASSAGNLAGQETQYF	TGTGCCAGCAGCGCAGGAAATTTAGCGGGTCAAGAGACCCAGTACTTC
-	TRBV6-2/TRBV6-3	TRBJ2-7	few	15	CASHRVGFDDYEQYF	TGTGCCAGCCACCGCGTAGGATTTGATGACTACGAGCAGTACTTC
TRBD1	TRBV4-1	TRBJ2-7	-	14	CASSQDRTGDEQYF	TGCGCCAGCAGCCAAGATAGGACAGGGGACGAGCAGTACTTC
-	TRBV9	TRBJ2-1	few	15	CASSVAVSSYNEQFF	TGTGCCAGCAGCGTAGCAGTTAGCTCCTACAATGAGCAGTTCTTC
-	TRBV20-1	TRBJ1-1	-	15	CSARRSPIENTEAFF	TGCAGTGCTAGACGCAGCCCGATTGAGAACACTGAAGCTTTCTTT
-	TRBV7-2	TRBJ2-7	few	14	CASSPGATDYEQYF	TGTGCCAGCAGCCCCGGGGCAACCGACTACGAGCAGTACTTC
TRBD1	TRBV20-1	TRBJ1-2	-	15	CSARDKTGDVHGYTF	TGCAGTGCTAGAGATAAAACAGGGGACGTCCATGGCTACACCTTC
-	TRBV21-1	TRBJ2-1	-	16	CASSPRSPSHYNEQFF	TGTGCCAGCAGCCCCCGGTCCCCATCCCACTACAATGAGCAGTTCTTC
-	TRBV5-1	TRBJ2-5	few	15	CASSFRGIPQETQYF	TGCGCCAGCAGCTTTAGAGGAATACCCCAAGAGACCCAGTACTTC
TRBD1	TRBV20-1	TRBJ1-2	few	18	CSARDRGPEGQGAHGYTF	TGCAGTGCTAGAGATCGCGGGCCTGAGGGACAGGGGGCACATGGCTACACCTTC
TRBD1	TRBV9	TRBJ2-6	few	18	CASSARGRGSAGANVLTF	TGTGCCAGCAGCGCCAGGGGGCGCGGGTCTGCTGGGGCCAACGTCCTGACTTTC
-	TRBV28	TRBJ2-3	-	16	CASRRHGPMGSDTQYF	TGTGCCAGCAGGAGACATGGGCCGATGGGCTCAGATACGCAGTATTTT
TRBD1	TRBV5-6	TRBJ2-3	-	15	CASGRGQGSTDTQYF	TGTGCCAGCGGAAGAGGACAGGGCAGCACAGATACGCAGTATTTT
TRBD1	TRBV19	TRBJ2-3	few	16	CASSPPTGASTDTQYF	TGTGCCAGTAGTCCCCCGACAGGGGCTAGCACAGATACGCAGTATTTT
TRBD1	TRBV6-5	TRBJ2-7	-	14	CASSLGQGFGEQYF	TGTGCCAGCAGTCTGGGACAGGGCTTTGGCGAGCAGTACTTC
TRBD2	TRBV9	TRBJ2-2	few	15	CASSLGTSNAGELFF	TGTGCCAGCAGCCTCGGGACTAGTAACGCCGGGGAGCTGTTTTTT
TRBD1	TRBV9	TRBJ2-7	few	15	CASSPQGASSYEQYF	TGTGCCAGCAGCCCACAGGGGGCCTCCTCCTACGAGCAGTACTTC
-	TRBV4-1	TRBJ2-5	-	15	CASSQAPTEKETQYF	TGCGCCAGCAGCCAAGCCCCGACAGAGAAAGAGACCCAGTACTTC
-	TRBV4-3	TRBJ1-5	-	15	CASSRYGSPNQPQHF	TGCGCCAGCAGTCGATACGGCAGCCCCAATCAGCCCCAGCATTTT
-	TRBV4-3	TRBJ1-2	-	15	CASSQVATGNYGYTF	TGCGCCAGCAGCCAAGTTGCAACAGGGAACTATGGCTACACCTTC
TRBD2	TRBV12-3/TRBV12-4	TRBJ2-7	few	15	CASTQMSSGRDEQYF	TGTGCCAGCACCCAAATGTCTAGCGGGAGGGACGAGCAGTACTTC
TRBD1	TRBV7-6	TRBJ1-2	few	14	CASSSRDRGDGYTF	TGTGCCAGCAGCTCCCGGGACAGGGGGGATGGCTACACCTTC
-	TRBV5-6	TRBJ2-3	-	14	CASSRPTTPGAQYF	TGTGCCAGCAGCCGTCCGACAACGCCCGGCGCGCAGTATTTT